One T cell receptor (beta chain) is described in this entry. The antigen is unknown. Assay: immunoSEQ multiplex PCR; the TCRdb copy retains only in-frame clones and omits some. The table records approximately 68,000 clones, 80% of them present only once. This specimen belongs to a study of T cell clones after liver transplantation. Turning to the study itself: TCRbeta sequencing after a pre-transplant mixed lymphocyte reaction identified graft-donor-reactive clones, later tracked in post-transplant blood. Tolerant meant at least one year fully off immunosuppression without liver enzymes above twice normal. The study's findings and limits: Post-transplant time points were not standardized, so conclusions are preliminary.

Sequenced material: CD4+ T cells from blood, taken before liver transplant. The receptor's source is a human donor who received a liver transplant.

CDR3 coding DNA: TGTGCCAGCAGTTTCATGGGGGTAAGGGACGAGCAGTACTTC. Encoded protein: CASSFMGVRDEQYF. The chain is built from TRBV28 and TRBJ2-7; the D call may be TRBD1 or TRBD2 (5 bases each). V dropped 3 bases and J dropped 5 bases, with 14 bases sitting between them. From germline, CDR1 is MDHEN and CDR2 SYDVKM. CDR3 size: 14 residues.